This T cell receptor beta chain came from a study of technical replicates of blood from a few donors. There are 16 residues in the CDR3. Germline V gene data show CDR1 as SNHLY and CDR2 as FYNNEI. V shed 1 base and J shed 5 bases, with 16 bases lying between them. Profiled with immunoSEQ multiplex PCR; TCRdb holds only in-frame clones, not every one. Counted here are about 76,000 clones, roughly 91% occurring once; the ten biggest clones make up 0.25%. The receptor was derived from a human donor in good health. The sequenced sample was T cells isolated from PBMCs. This chain joins TRBV2 and TRBJ2-3; D may be TRBD1 (5 bases). The CDR3 reads CASSEVEAGRGDTQYF. In DNA form, the CDR3 reads TGTGCCAGCAGTGAAGTTGAGGCAGGGCGAGGAGATACGCAGTATTTT.